The entry below describes one TCR beta chain. This table comes from immunoSEQ multiplex PCR, and its TCRdb copy is limited to in-frame clones, with some not included. This sample has about 270,000 clones, with approximately 90% found just once. These data originate in a study of blood T cell repertoires in COVID-19. Study information: Italy, Spain and the United States were the sources of the convalescent and acute COVID-19 samples. Nucleic acid was either cDNA or gDNA, and it came from T cells, B-cell-depleted T cells, or PBMCs.

The cohort comprised adults aged about 18 to 90 years residing in 20 to 30 US areas. Participants had their cohort set by participant-reported clinical history. There are 13 residues in the CDR3. CDR1 is DFQATT and CDR2 is SNEGSKA in the germline V gene (reference sequence). V gave up 3 bases and J gave up 0 bases, with 9 bases separating them. This sequence joins TRBV20-1 and TRBJ2-7, with a tentative D call TRBD2 (6 bases). Sequencing input: PBMCs or T cells enriched from blood (not recorded which). The sequence came from a woman in her 30s with acute COVID-19. The CDR3 DNA reads TGCAGTGCTAGTCGACTAGACTCCTACGAGCAGTACTTC. It yields the protein CSASRLDSYEQYF.